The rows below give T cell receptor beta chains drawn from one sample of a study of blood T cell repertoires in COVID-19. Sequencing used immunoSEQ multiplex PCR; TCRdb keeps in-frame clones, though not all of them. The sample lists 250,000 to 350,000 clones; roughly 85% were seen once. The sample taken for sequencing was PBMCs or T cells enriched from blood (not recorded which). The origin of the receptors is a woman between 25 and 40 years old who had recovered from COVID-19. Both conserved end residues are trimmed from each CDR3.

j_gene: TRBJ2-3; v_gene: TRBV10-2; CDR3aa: ASSVSGGEDTQY
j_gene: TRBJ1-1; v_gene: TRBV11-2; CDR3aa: ASSLAQGRVRHTEAF
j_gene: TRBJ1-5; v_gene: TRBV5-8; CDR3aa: ASSRTGAGNQPQH
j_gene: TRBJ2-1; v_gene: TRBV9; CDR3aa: ASSVVSGGAVNEQF
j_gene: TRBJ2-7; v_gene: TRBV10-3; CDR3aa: AISETNTGSYEQY
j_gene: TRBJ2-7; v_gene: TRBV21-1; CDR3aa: ASSPWGGSYEQY
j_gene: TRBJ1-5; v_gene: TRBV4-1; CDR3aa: ASSLGSRRDSNQPQH
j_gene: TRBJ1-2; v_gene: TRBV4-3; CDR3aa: ASSQDTTGDYGYT
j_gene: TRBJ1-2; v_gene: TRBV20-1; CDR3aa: SASPGQGYGYT
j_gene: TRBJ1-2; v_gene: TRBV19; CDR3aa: ASSISGRDRASYGYT
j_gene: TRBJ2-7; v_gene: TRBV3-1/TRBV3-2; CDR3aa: ASSQDVLAGPYEQY
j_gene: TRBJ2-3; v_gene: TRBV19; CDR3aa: ASSIVRGGVLPDTQY
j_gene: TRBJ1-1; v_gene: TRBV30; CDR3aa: AWLGQLNTEAF
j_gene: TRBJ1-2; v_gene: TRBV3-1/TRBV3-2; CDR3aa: ASSQLDKHGYT
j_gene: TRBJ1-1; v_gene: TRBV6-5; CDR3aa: ASSYRGQGIQAF
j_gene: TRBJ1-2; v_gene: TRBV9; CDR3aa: ASKNRVYGYT
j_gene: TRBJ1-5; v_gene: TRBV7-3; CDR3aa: ASSLRQEYRPQH
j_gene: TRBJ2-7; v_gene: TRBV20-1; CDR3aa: SVPGGREQY
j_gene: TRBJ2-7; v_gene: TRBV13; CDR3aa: ASSFKAAVYEQY
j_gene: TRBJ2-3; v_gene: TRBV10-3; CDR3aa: AISALKTGGASQDTQY
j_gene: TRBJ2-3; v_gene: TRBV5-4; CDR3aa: ASRDRGTDTQY
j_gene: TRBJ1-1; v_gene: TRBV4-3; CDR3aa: ASSHYRDSVVEAF
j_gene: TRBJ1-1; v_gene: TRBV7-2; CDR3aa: ASSPGGHTEAF
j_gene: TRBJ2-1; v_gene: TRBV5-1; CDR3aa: ASSLEDRGFGNEQF
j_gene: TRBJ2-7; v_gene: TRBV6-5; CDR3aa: ASRPLGTREQY
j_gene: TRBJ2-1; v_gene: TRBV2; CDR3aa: ASRPGLASDEQF
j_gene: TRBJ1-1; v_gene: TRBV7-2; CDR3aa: ASSLRDRATEAF
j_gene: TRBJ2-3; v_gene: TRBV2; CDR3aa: ASSVADTQY
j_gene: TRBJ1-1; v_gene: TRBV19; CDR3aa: ASSRGQGGYTEAF
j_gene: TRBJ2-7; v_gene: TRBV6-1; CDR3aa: ASSEQGNEQY
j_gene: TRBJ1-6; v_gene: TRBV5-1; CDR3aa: ASSVPGDSPLH
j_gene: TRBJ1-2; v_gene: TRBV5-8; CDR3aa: ASSSAQGYGYT
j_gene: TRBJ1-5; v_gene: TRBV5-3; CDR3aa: ARSLVRPGNQPQH
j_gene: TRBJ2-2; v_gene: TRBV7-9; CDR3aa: ASSFLGANTGELF
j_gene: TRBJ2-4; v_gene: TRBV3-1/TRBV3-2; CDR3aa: ASSQQRGGLAKNIQY
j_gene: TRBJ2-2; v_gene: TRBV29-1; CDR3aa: SVRTGRTGELF
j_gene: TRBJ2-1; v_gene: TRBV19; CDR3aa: ASSTAARGPHLYNEQF
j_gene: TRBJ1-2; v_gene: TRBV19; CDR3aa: AGWTGVNGYT
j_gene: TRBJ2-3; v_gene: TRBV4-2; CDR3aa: ASSKTGGGYPDTQY
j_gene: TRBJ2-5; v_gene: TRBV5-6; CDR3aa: ASSQTGSQETQY
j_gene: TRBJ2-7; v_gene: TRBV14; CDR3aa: ASSQTTGITYEQY
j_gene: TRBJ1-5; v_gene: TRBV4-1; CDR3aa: ASSDGGHQPQH
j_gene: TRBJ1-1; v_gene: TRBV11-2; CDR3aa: ASSPGQGNTEAF
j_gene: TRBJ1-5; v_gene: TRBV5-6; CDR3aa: ASSLSWTGDRQPQH
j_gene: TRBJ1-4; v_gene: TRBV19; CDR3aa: ASSFGRGNEKLF
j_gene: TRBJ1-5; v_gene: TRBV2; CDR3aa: ASSEGAGSNQPQH
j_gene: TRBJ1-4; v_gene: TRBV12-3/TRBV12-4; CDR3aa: ASSLFGERLF
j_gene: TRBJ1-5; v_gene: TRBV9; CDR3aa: ASSGAGTGGGRSNQPQH
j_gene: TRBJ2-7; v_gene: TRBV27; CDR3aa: ASSFSGVSAYEQY
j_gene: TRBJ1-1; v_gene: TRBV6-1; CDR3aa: ASSEAAARAF
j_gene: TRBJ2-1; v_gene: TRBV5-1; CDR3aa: ASSLVQTRNNEQF
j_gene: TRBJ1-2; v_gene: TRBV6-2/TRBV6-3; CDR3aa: ASSYSNLGTNYGYT
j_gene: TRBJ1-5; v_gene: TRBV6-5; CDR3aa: ASNTRQGWSQPQH